The 13 T cell receptor beta chains reported below all come from one sample, sequenced in a study of blood T cells in healthy people across ages. A second PCR of 7 to 11 cycles used a sample-barcoded 5' primer and a J-beta primer mix. A single record per CDR3 protein comes from TCRdb applying MiXCR to the 5' RACE reads. The repertoire includes some 710,000 distinct CDR3 sequences, 22% of them detected once, and around a fifth sits in the top ten. Sequenced: blood. These receptors were obtained from a man in his 70s in good health.

V gene TRBV18 combines with J gene TRBJ2-1; possible D gene TRBD2, 5 bases. The CDR3 consists of 14 residues. Germline CDR1 and CDR2: KGHSH and LQKENI. Trimming removed 3 bases from V and 5 bases from J, with 11 bases in between. Here the CDR3 DNA reads TGTGCCAGCTCACCTCAAGCGGCCCACAATGAGCAGTTCTTC. Translation gives CASSPQAAHNEQFF.

The chain is built from TRBV3-1 and TRBJ1-3; D is possibly TRBD1 (5 bases). V dropped 1 base and J dropped 0 bases, with 7 bases sitting between them. This CDR3 is 15 amino acids long. The germline CDR1 and CDR2 sequences are LGHDT and YNNKEL (reference sequence). This chain's CDR3 is CASSQGQYSGNTIYF. CDR3 bases: TGTGCCAGCAGCCAAGGACAGTACTCTGGAAACACCATATATTTT.

The V call is TRBV3-1, the J call TRBJ2-1; 9 bases line up with TRBD1. The CDR3 contains 16 residues. With V trimmed by 1 base and J by 2 bases, 3 bases remained unmatched. Looked up from germline, CDR1 is LGHDT and CDR2 is YNNKEL (reference sequence). The CDR3 DNA follows: TGTGCCAGCAGCCAAGGGGGACAGGGACCCTACAATGAGCAGTTCTTC. Translation gives CASSQGGQGPYNEQFF.

CDR3 nucleotide sequence: TGTGCCAGCACCGACATCGGTCGAGGGGAGCAGTTCTTC. Translating gives CASTDIGRGEQFF. The J gene is TRBJ2-5, the V gene TRBV12-3 or TRBV12-4; D is perhaps TRBD2 (5 bases). The DNA end lines up better with TRBJ2-1; the J call may be wrong. CDR3 length: 13 residues.

V is TRBV10-3 and J is TRBJ2-3; D is ambiguous. The CDR3 is made up of 14 amino acids. Germline CDR1 is ENHRY and CDR2 is SYGVKD. The V end was cut by 0 bases, the J end by 6 bases, with 10 bases between. The DNA of the CDR3 is TGTGCCATCAGTGAGTCGCAGGAGATGGATACGCAGTATTTT. This gives the protein CAISESQEMDTQYF.

The chain links TRBV9 to TRBJ2-6; D tentatively reads TRBD1 or TRBD2 (5 bases each). CDR3 length: 16 amino acids. Germline V gene data show CDR1 as SGDLS and CDR2 as YYNGEE. Trimming cost V 7 bases and J 0 bases, with 14 bases left between them. CDR3 region: CASDRGPVSGANVLTF. The CDR3 bases are TGTGCCAGCGATCGGGGCCCAGTCTCTGGGGCCAACGTCCTGACTTTC.

J is TRBJ2-7 and V is TRBV28, with TRBD1 matching over 11 bases. CDR1 MDHEN and CDR2 SYDVKM come from the germline V gene. V gave up 5 bases and J gave up 3 bases; unmatched junction bases: 6. The CDR3 is 15 residues long. The CDR3 region is CASSIGTGGGYEQYF. In nucleotides, the CDR3 is TGTGCCAGCAGTATCGGGACAGGGGGAGGCTACGAGCAGTACTTC.

This chain connects TRBV11-2 to TRBJ1-5; 7 bases fit TRBD1. The V segment lost 5 bases and the J segment 8 bases; nucleotides outside the gene matches: 12. The CDR3 length is 15 residues. Germline assignment: CDR1 SGHAT and CDR2 FQNNGV. CDR3: CASSQSGTVDKPQHF. CDR3 bases: TGTGCCAGCAGCCAGTCCGGGACAGTAGATAAGCCCCAGCATTTT.

This clonotype was observed a handful of times. For the CDR3, the DNA is TGTGCCAGCAGTCTAACAGGGGTGGTCTCCTACGAGCAGTACTTC. Translated, it gives CASSLTGVVSYEQYF. The chain recombines TRBV28 with TRBJ2-7; TRBD1 matches 7 bases. CDR1 is MDHEN and CDR2 is SYDVKM in the germline V gene. J lost 0 bases, V lost 5 bases, and 7 bases had no gene match. The CDR3 extends over 15 amino acids.

DNA for the CDR3: TGTGCCAGCGACTCTAGGGGAATCCAGGCTGAAGCTTTCTTT. Translating gives CASDSRGIQAEAFF. V and J are TRBV7-9 and TRBJ1-1; D possibly corresponds to TRBD1 (5 bases). The CDR3 totals 14 residues. Germline V gene sequence: CDR1 SEHNR, CDR2 FQNEAQ (reference sequence). Trimming removed 8 bases at V and 6 bases at J, with 19 bases between.

This clonotype appeared a few times. In nucleotides, the CDR3 is TGTGCCAGCAGTTACCCGGGACAGACGGAGACCCAGTACTTC. This translates into CASSYPGQTETQYF. The chain links TRBV6-6 to TRBJ2-1, with 7 bases aligning to TRBD1. The J call is uncertain, as TRBJ2-5 better fits the DNA end. CDR3 length: 14 residues. Germline CDR1 and CDR2: MNHNY and SVGAGI (reference sequence).

This clonotype was seen a few times. The chain has TRBV6-2 or TRBV6-3 and TRBJ2-5; unclear D gene. Germline CDR1 MNHEY, CDR2 SVGEGT. The ends were cut back, 2 bases at V and 2 bases at J, with 3 bases in the middle. The CDR3 covers 12 residues. The CDR3 sequence: CASSYHQETQYF. DNA for the CDR3: TGTGCCAGCAGTTACCATCAAGAGACCCAGTACTTC.

The chain recombines TRBV29-1 with TRBJ1-2, with D unresolved. The CDR3 has 12 amino acids. Germline V gene lookup returns CDR1 SQVTM and CDR2 ANQGSEA. With 4 bases removed from V and 5 bases from J, the gap between germline ends came to 11 bases. This CDR3 is CSVASGPYGYTF. In DNA form, the CDR3 reads TGCAGCGTTGCTTCCGGACCTTATGGCTACACCTTC.